These T cell receptor beta chains were read from a single sample in a study of early T cells in non-severe SARS-CoV-2 infection. TCRdb re-called the 5' RACE reads through MiXCR, storing one row per CDR3 protein. The sample carries 100,000 to 150,000 distinct CDR3 sequences, more than 12% recorded once. Material: whole blood. These receptors came from an adult who was a healthcare worker with PCR-confirmed SARS-CoV-2 infection or an uninfected control (not recorded which). CDR3s include the opening cysteine and the closing phenylalanine or tryptophan. A D gene is named only where the DNA matches it firmly. Size tells how often a clone was seen (once, few, many) or the class of an expanded clone, and some rows leave it out.

J gene | clone size | D gene | V gene | CDR3 protein | CDR3 DNA
TRBJ1-5 | . | . | TRBV20-1 | CSAYGESGNQPQHF | TGCAGCGCGTACGGGGAGTCGGGCAATCAGCCCCAGCATTTT
TRBJ2-1 | few | . | TRBV5-4 | CASSLGSSSSYNEQFF | TGTGCCAGCAGCTTGGGCAGTTCGAGCTCCTACAATGAGCAGTTCTTC
TRBJ2-2 | . | . | TRBV19 | CASNGGTNTGELFF | TGTGCCAGTAATGGGGGAACGAACACCGGGGAGCTGTTTTTT
TRBJ1-1 | many | TRBD1 | TRBV12-3/TRBV12-4 | CASSDRGVTEAFF | TGTGCCAGCAGTGACAGGGGGGTGACTGAAGCTTTCTTT
TRBJ2-5 | few | . | TRBV29-1 | CSAIPTVQETQYF | TGCAGCGCTATTCCGACAGTGCAAGAGACCCAGTACTTC
TRBJ1-1 | few | . | TRBV5-6 | CASSSTTVRGTEAFF | TGTGCCAGCAGCTCGACCACCGTGAGGGGCACTGAAGCTTTCTTT
TRBJ1-2 | few | TRBD1 | TRBV3-1 | CASSRQGNDYGYTF | TGTGCCAGCAGCCGACAGGGGAATGACTATGGCTACACCTTC
TRBJ1-4 | few | TRBD1 | TRBV6-1 | CASRGQMNEKLFF | TGTGCCAGCAGGGGACAGATGAATGAAAAACTGTTTTTT
TRBJ2-2 | few | . | TRBV20-1 | CSAVGIGTGELFF | TGCAGTGCGGTAGGCATCGGGACCGGGGAGCTGTTTTTT
TRBJ2-3 | many | . | TRBV15 | CATSRAPGLPAGDTQYF | TGTGCCACCAGCAGAGCTCCGGGACTCCCCGCCGGGGATACGCAGTATTTT
TRBJ2-5 | once | . | TRBV25-1 | CASSRLGQETQYF | TGTGCCAGCAGCAGGCTTGGACAAGAGACCCAGTACTTC
TRBJ2-5 | . | . | TRBV7-2 | CASSYGTRGTQYF | TGTGCCAGCAGCTACGGGACACGGGGGACCCAGTACTTC
TRBJ1-2 | . | TRBD1 | TRBV7-3 | CASSPDAGTVYGYTF | TGTGCCAGCAGCCCTGACGCGGGGACAGTCTATGGCTACACCTTC
TRBJ2-3 | few | TRBD1 | TRBV29-1 | CSVAQGEFTDTQYF | TGCAGCGTTGCCCAGGGGGAGTTCACAGATACGCAGTATTTT
TRBJ1-2 | many | . | TRBV5-5 | CASSLTNREGYTF | TGTGCCAGCAGCTTAACAAACAGGGAGGGCTACACCTTC
TRBJ2-7 | many | . | TRBV7-6 | CASSLVPLGKRTERYEQYF | TGTGCCAGCAGCTTAGTCCCACTCGGGAAACGGACAGAGCGCTACGAGCAGTACTTC
TRBJ1-5 | few | . | TRBV6-6 | CASSNGPGPQHF | TGTGCCAGCAGTAACGGACCTGGGCCCCAGCATTTT
TRBJ1-1 | many | . | TRBV18 | CASSPETVNTEAFF | TGTGCCAGCTCACCGGAAACTGTGAACACTGAAGCTTTCTTT
TRBJ1-4 | . | . | TRBV3-1 | CASSHSPGVTNEKLFF | TGTGCCAGCAGCCACTCACCAGGGGTGACTAATGAAAAACTGTTTTTT